The 7 T cell receptor beta chains below were found in one sample sequenced in a study of T cell repertoires in cytomegalovirus infection. No antigen has been assigned to these receptors. One entry per CDR3 protein results from TCRdb running MiXCR on the reads. The table lists 700,000 to 900,000 distinct CDR3 sequences, about 28% of them singletons. The sequenced sample was cultured CD8+ T cells from PBMCs, obtained from culture after CMV antigen stimulation. Source of these receptors: a human donor in good health (CMV status not recorded). Some clones in this sample may be carry-over from other donors' samples.

This clonotype was counted at least ten times. The chain links TRBV7-9 to TRBJ1-1, with no clear D. CDR1 SEHNR and CDR2 FQNEAQ come from the germline V gene (reference sequence). The V and J ends lost 1 base and 8 bases respectively, with 8 bases between them. This CDR3 spans 12 amino acids. As DNA, the CDR3 is TGTGCCAGCAGCTTAGGAACTCCCGAAGCTTTCTTT. This sequence encodes CASSLGTPEAFF.

The chain couples TRBV12-3 or TRBV12-4 to TRBJ2-5, with D unclear. Trimming removed 2 bases from V and 1 base from J, with 11 bases in between. The CDR3 has 15 residues. CDR3 nucleotide sequence: TGTGCCAGCAGTTTATCGACCCTATTCCAAGAGACCCAGTACTTC. Protein sequence: CASSLSTLFQETQYF.

This clonotype was detected many times. The chain has TRBV18 and TRBJ1-2; 8 bases map to TRBD1. V trimming: 1 base; J trimming: 3 bases; junction bases outside the gene matches: 1. Germline values: CDR1 KGHSH, CDR2 LQKENI. The CDR3 has 14 residues. DNA of the CDR3: TGTGCCAGCTCACCACTGGACAGGGACTATGGCTACACCTTC. This encodes CASSPLDRDYGYTF.

In the case of this clonotype: One end of the junction does not line up with germline, which may come from a read error. The J gene is TRBJ1-6, the V gene TRBV4-1, with D maybe TRBD1 (5 bases). Germline CDR1 reads MGHRA; CDR2 reads YSYEKL. The CDR3 covers 13 residues. For the CDR3, the DNA is TGTGCCAGCAGCGATACCGGGACCTCACCCCTCCACTTT. Translated: CASSDTGTSPLHF.

The rearrangement joins TRBV27 to TRBJ1-5; 7 bases are a match to TRBD1. Germline V gene lookup returns CDR1 MNHEY and CDR2 SMNVEV (reference sequence). This CDR3 region has 14 residues. V was clipped by 5 bases and J by 3 bases; unmatched bases: 4. In DNA form, the CDR3 reads TGTGCCAGCAGTCGACAGGGTCCCAATCAGCCCCAGCATTTT. Translated: CASSRQGPNQPQHF.

The chain uses TRBV28 and TRBJ1-1; D is unresolved. The germline CDR1 and CDR2 sequences are MDHEN and SYDVKM. The V gene lost 3 bases and the J gene lost 5 bases, with 16 bases spanning the gap. The CDR3 loop spans 15 amino acids. The CDR3 bases are TGTGCCAGCAGTTTGTATCGGGAAAGTCGAACTGAAGCTTTCTTT. Protein sequence: CASSLYRESRTEAFF.

The chain uses TRBV18 and TRBJ1-4; D not resolved. Germline CDR1 is KGHSH and CDR2 is LQKENI. The CDR3 runs 16 residues. V dropped 3 bases and J dropped 6 bases, with 17 bases sitting between them. The CDR3 region is CASSPARSRADEKLFF. In DNA, the CDR3 is TGTGCCAGCTCACCTGCCCGTAGTAGGGCGGATGAAAAACTGTTTTTT.